This paragraph covers one TCR beta chain sequence. Its target is unknown. Patients were ineligible given autoimmune disease history or systemic immunosuppression. The germline V gene has CDR1 GTSNPN and CDR2 SVGIG (reference sequence). V gave up 1 base and J gave up 3 bases; unmatched junction bases: 2. This CDR3 is built from 15 residues. This record belongs to a study of OX40 agonist ivuxolimab in advanced cancers. Turning to the study itself: Enrollees could have had prior anti-PD-1, anti-PD-L1 or anti-CTLA-4 therapy, which about 42% had received.

TCRdb's table, derived via immunoSEQ multiplex PCR, lists solely in-frame clones and lacks some. The sample lists approximately 74,000 clones; around nine tenths were seen once. Study results and caveats: Expanded clones were, on average, more numerous among CD8+ T cells than CD4+.

The chain recombines TRBV30 with TRBJ1-6; 8 bases agree with TRBD1. The specimen comprised CD4+ or CD8+ T cells sorted from blood, sampled in a trial of the OX40 agonist ivuxolimab. The origin of this receptor is an adult with an advanced solid tumor such as melanoma, head and neck, liver or kidney cancer. The CDR3 here is CAWSAGTGYNSPLHF. The DNA of the CDR3 is TGTGCCTGGAGTGCCGGGACAGGCTATAATTCACCCCTCCACTTT.